Detailed here is one TCR beta chain. The target antigen is unknown. HTBI primers from iRepertoire and Arm-PCR of CDR3 regions yielded the TCR beta libraries. TCRdb processed the multiplex PCR reads anew with MiXCR; each CDR3 protein has one entry. The sample lists fewer than 550,000 distinct CDR3 sequences; around 16% were seen once. This sample is drawn from a study of regulatory T cells in long-lasting Graves disease. The V gene end was trimmed by 3 bases and the J gene end by 8 bases; junction bases not matched to a gene: 5. Per the germline V gene, CDR1 is MGHRA and CDR2 is YSYEKL. The CDR3 consists of 15 residues. Study-wide results and caveats: Persistent disease was characterized by preferential usage of TRBV28, TRBJ1-2 and TRBJ2-5.

Time point in this sample: newly diagnosed GD, antithyroid drugs for less than 3 months. Isolated PBMC RNA provided the starting material for the TCR library. Investigators report Graves' disease was diagnosed under American Thyroid Association guidelines. The data also belong to a second study, concerning T cells in Graves' hyperthyroidism and ophthalmopathy.

V and J are TRBV4-1 and TRBJ2-3; 13 bases fit TRBD2. The TCR comes from a woman aged 35 to 59 with Graves disease. Specimen: peripheral blood mononuclear cells (PBMCs), collected at new diagnosis, from a patient treated with antithyroid drugs. For the CDR3, the DNA is TGCGCCAGCAGCCAGGGACTAGCGGGGAAGGGTACGCAGTATTTT. Residues: CASSQGLAGKGTQYF.